The clone carrying this T cell receptor (beta chain) has more than one count but fewer than ten. Its antigen is undetermined. Each CDR3 protein is one row after TCRdb ran MiXCR on the 5' RACE reads. The data show 450,000 or so distinct CDR3 sequences, 20% seen once. This sample is drawn from a study of T-cell memory formation after mild COVID-19. Whole-study context: Clusters of TCRs were largely donor specific.

General study findings and limits: Day 15 to 85 contracting clones showed balanced CD4/CD8; day 15 to 37 expanders favored CD4+. Some clones that responded were present in memory (sampled pre-infection), which suggests cross-reactive memory joined.

This receptor was identified in an adult woman who had mild COVID-19 (a few samples of this study predate the infection). Cell type and time point are not known. Sequencing was performed on PBMCs or a T cell subset sorted from them (not recorded which).

The CDR3 sequence: CASSLAERGWDEQYF. The CDR3, as DNA: TGTGCCAGCAGCTTAGCGGAAAGGGGATGGGACGAGCAGTACTTC. The rearrangement joins TRBV7-8 to TRBJ2-7, with D maybe TRBD1 (5 bases). Germline V gives CDR1 SGHVS, CDR2 FQNEAQ. V was trimmed by 0 bases and J by 5 bases, leaving 14 bases between them. The CDR3 spans 15 residues.